This T cell receptor (beta chain) comes out of a study of graft-versus-host responses after intestinal transplantation. Study as a whole: Recipients underwent multivisceral, liver-intestinal, or isolated intestinal transplants. All recipients were given anti-thymocyte globulin induction, and tacrolimus and steroids were then administered for roughly three years. Study-wide findings and caveats: Detection of GvH clones occurred in recipient marrow, and some had their first appearance in ileum or blood. Early post-transplant declines in HvG were associated with peak levels of circulating GvH clones.

Method: immunoSEQ multiplex PCR; TCRdb's copy keeps in-frame clones and lacks some. The sample lists over 80,000 clones, roughly nine tenths occurring once. Concerning this clone: Its antigen is unknown.

CDR1 and CDR2 (germline): SGHTA, FQGNSA. The CDR3 is made up of 15 amino acids. Deletions cut 5 bases from V and 2 bases from J, with 13 bases between. The specimen was unstimulated CD4+ T cells sorted from spleen or lymph node cells, collected before transplant. The chain links TRBV7-2 to TRBJ2-4; possibly TRBD2 for D (7 bases). The origin of this receptor is a human donor who was the organ donor for an intestinal transplant. The DNA for the CDR3 is TGTGCCAGCAGCCCCTCGGGGGGCCCCAAAAACATTCAGTACTTC. This codes for CASSPSGGPKNIQYF.